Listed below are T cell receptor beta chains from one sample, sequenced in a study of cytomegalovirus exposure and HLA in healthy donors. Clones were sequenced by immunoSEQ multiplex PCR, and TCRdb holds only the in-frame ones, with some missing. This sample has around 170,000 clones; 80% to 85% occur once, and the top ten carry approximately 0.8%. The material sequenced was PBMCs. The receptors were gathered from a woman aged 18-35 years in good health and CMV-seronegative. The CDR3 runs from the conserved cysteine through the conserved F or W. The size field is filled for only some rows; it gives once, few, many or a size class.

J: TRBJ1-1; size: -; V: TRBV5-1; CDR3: CASSLGQGWAEAFF
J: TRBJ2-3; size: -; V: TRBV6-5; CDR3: CASTPGGGPTQYF
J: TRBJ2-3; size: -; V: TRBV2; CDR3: CASSPEDYSDTQYF
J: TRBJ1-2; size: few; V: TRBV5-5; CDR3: CASGRTGSGYGYTF
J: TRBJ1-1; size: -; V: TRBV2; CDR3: CASSETGGYTEAFF
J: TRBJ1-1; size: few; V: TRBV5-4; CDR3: CASSYGNTEAFF
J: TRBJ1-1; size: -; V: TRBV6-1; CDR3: CASILQGSPEAFF
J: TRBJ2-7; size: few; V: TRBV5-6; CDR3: CASSSRAGRAPYEQYF
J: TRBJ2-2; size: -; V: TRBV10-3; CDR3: CAISEQRDWYTGELFF
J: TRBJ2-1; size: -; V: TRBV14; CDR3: CASSQDGSGSYNEQFF
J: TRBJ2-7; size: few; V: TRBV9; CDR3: CASSGGTSGYEQYF
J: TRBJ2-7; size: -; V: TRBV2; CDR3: CASSGDRDYEQYF
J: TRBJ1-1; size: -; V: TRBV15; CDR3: CATSHPRDTEAFF
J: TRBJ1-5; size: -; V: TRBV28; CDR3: CASSLSSGGRSQPQHF
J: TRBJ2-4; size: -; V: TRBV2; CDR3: CASRTALAKNIQYF
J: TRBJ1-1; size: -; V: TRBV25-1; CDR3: CASSEDGRAEAFF
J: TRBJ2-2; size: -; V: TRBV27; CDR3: CASSFFGQLFTGELFF
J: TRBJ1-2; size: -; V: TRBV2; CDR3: CARGGQVLYGYTF
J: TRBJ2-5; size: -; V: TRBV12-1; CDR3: CASSPEGTGEPQYF
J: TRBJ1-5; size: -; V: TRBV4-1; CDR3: CASSPDRNQPQHF
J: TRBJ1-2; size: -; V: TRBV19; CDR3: CASSIAPGNYGYTF
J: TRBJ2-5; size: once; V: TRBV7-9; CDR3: CASSLAGQQETQYF
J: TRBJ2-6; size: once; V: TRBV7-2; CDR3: CATSPLANVLTF
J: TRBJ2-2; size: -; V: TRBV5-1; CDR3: CASSGGQGNTGELFF
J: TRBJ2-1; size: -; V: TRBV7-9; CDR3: CASSPGVAGADEQFF
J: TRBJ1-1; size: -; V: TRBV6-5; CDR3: CASSYGRLNTEAFF
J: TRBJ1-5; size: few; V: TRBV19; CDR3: CASSMRGQTGQPQHF
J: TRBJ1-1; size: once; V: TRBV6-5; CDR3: CASRNSGVLRTEAFF
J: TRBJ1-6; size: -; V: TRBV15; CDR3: CATSRDLATRNSPLHF
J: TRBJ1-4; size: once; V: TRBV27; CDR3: CARTTGRNEKLFF
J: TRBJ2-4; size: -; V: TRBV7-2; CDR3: CASSPHREQYF
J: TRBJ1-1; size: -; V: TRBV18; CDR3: CASSRDSRRDTEAFF
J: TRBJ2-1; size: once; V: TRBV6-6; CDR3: CASNLQGMAYNEQFF
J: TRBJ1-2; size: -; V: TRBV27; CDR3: CASRSQGQGAGGYTF
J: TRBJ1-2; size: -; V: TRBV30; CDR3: CAWSVGQGLGSGYGYTF
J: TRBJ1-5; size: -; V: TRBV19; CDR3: CASSIATVSQPQHF
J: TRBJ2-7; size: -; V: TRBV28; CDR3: CASSSGYEQYF
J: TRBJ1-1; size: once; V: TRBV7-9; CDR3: CASSLVANTEAFF
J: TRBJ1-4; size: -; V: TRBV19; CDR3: CASNQDSTNEKLFF
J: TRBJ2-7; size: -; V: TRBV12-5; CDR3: CASGLGQGDYEQYF
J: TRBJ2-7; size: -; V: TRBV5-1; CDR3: CASSLAPGINYEQYF
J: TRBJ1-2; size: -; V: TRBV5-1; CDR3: CASSLIFGQGYGYTF
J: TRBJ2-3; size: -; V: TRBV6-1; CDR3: CASTSLGTDTQYF
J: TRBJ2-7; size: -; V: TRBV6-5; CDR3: CASSFGTGEYEQYF
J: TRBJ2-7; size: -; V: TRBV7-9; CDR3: CASSQGTGLGEQYF
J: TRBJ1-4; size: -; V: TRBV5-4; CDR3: CASSLGPSGEKLFF
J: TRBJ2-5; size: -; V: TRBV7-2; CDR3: CASNPHGRWEGVSGTQYF
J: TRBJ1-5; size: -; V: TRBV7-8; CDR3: CASSLDRAGNQPQHF
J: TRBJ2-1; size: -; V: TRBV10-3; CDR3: CAISVLAANEQFF
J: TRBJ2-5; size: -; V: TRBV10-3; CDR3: CASMSGTGSQETQYF
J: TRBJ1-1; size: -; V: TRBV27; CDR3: CASSDRVGGNTEAFF
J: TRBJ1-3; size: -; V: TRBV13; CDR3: CASSPEQGEGAGNTIYF
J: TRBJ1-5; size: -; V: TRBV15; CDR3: CATSSRAEGQPQHF
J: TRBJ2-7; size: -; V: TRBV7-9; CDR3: CASSLGGSRGTFYEQYF
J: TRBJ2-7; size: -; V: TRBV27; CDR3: CASSSLAGGKYEQYF
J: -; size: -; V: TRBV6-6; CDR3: CASSSTHRGGPYEQYF
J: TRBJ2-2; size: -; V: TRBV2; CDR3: CASSEEGTGNTGELFF
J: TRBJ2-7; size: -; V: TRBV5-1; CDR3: CASRHTTGEQYF
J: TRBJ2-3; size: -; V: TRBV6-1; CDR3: CASKTGGTDTQYF